This T cell receptor beta chain came from a study of blood T cells in healthy people across ages. Study results and limitations: In these data, TCR beta diversity tracked strongly with naive T cell percentage.

This clonotype came up a few times. Its cognate antigen is unknown. A J-beta primer mix and a sample-barcoded 5' primer were used in a second PCR of about 7 to 12 cycles. One entry per CDR3 protein results from TCRdb running MiXCR on the 5' RACE reads. The repertoire holds about 1.6 million distinct CDR3 sequences, with 30% to 35% as singletons. Every sample gave at least 5 micrograms of total RNA when it was extracted. The sequence derives from a woman in her 30s in good health. The sample was blood.

The CDR3 region is CASRGTSVYEQYF. The CDR3 nucleotides are TGTGCCAGCAGAGGGACTAGCGTCTACGAGCAGTACTTC. The gene calls are TRBV6-6 and TRBJ2-7; 10 positions match TRBD2. The trim removed 6 bases at V and 3 bases at J, leaving 2 bases unmatched. CDR3 size: 13 residues. Germline V gene lookup returns CDR1 MNHNY and CDR2 SVGAGI (reference sequence).